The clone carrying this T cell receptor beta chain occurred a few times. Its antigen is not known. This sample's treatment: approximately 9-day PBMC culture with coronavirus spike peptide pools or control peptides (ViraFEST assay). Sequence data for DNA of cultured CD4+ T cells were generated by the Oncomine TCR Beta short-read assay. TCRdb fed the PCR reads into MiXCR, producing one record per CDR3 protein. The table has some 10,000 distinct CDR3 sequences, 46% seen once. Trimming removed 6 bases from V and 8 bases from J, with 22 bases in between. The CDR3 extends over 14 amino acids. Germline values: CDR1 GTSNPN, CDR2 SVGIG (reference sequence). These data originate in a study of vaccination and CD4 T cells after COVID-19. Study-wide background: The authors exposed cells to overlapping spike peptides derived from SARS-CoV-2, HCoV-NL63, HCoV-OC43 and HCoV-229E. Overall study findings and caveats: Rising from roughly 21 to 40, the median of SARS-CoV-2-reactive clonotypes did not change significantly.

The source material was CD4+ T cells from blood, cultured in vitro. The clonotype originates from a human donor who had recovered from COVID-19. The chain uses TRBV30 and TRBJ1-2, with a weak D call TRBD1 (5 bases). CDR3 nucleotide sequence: TGTGCCTGTCCTCCGGGGACCTCTAAATCGGGCTACACCTTC. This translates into CACPPGTSKSGYTF.